This is a list of T cell receptor beta chains from one sample in a study of regulatory T cells in long-lasting Graves disease. TCRdb ran MiXCR on the multiplex PCR reads and lists one entry per CDR3 protein. The table lists 350,000 to 550,000 distinct CDR3 sequences, approximately 14% of them singletons. This sample also belongs to another study, concerning T cells in Graves' hyperthyroidism and ophthalmopathy.

The sample in question was peripheral blood mononuclear cells (PBMCs), obtained at new diagnosis, from a patient treated with antithyroid drugs. These receptors all stem from a woman in her fifties or sixties with Graves disease. The CDR3 runs from the conserved cysteine through the conserved F or W. D genes are given only for firm matches. Size tells how often a clone was seen (once, few, many) or the class of an expanded clone, and some rows leave it out.

j_call clone_size v_call d_call cdr3_nt cdr3_aa
TRBJ1-5 once TRBV7-2 . TGTGCCAGCAGCTTATGGGTGTTGGAGCCCCAGCATTTT CASSLWVLEPQHF
TRBJ2-1 . TRBV7-6 . TGTGCCAGCAGCCCCCGGGGCACGTCCCTTTACAATGAGCAGTTCTTC CASSPRGTSLYNEQFF
TRBJ2-7 many TRBV14 . TGTGCCAGCAGCCGCACTGGACTCCGAACCTCCTACGAGCAGTACTTC CASSRTGLRTSYEQYF
TRBJ2-1 . TRBV19 . TGTGCCAGTAGTCGGACAGCCTACAATGAGCAGTTCTTC CASSRTAYNEQFF
TRBJ1-1 . TRBV9 . TGTGCCAGCAGCCTAGGTAAGGGGGGCACTGAAGCTTTCTTT CASSLGKGGTEAFF
TRBJ2-7 many TRBV20-1 . TGCAGTGCTACGGAGGGACCTTACTACGAGCAGTACTTC CSATEGPYYEQYF
TRBJ2-5 many TRBV6-2/TRBV6-3 . TGTGCCAGCAAACGGCCGGGGGAGCCCCAAGAGACCCAGTACTTC CASKRPGEPQETQYF
TRBJ1-2 . TRBV6-9 . TGTGCCAGCAGTTACGGCAGGGATAACTATGGCTACACCTTC CASSYGRDNYGYTF
TRBJ2-4 many TRBV20-1 . TGCAGTGCTAGAGGGCTTGAGAACATTCAGTACTTC CSARGLENIQYF
TRBJ2-3 few TRBV20-1 TRBD2 TGCAGTGCCCAGACTAGCGGGCGGATTTTGGATAGGCAGTATTTT CSAQTSGRILDRQYF
TRBJ1-5 . TRBV19 . TGTGCCAGTAGTATGGGCAGCAATCAGCCCCAGCATTTT CASSMGSNQPQHF
TRBJ1-6 few TRBV7-9 TRBD1 TGTGCCAGCAGCCCTTGGGACAGTGCAGGTTCACCCCTCCACTTT CASSPWDSAGSPLHF
TRBJ2-7 many TRBV6-1 TRBD1 TGTGCCAGCAGCCCAAGACAAGACAGGGGAAACGAGCAGTACTTC CASSPRQDRGNEQYF
TRBJ2-3 many TRBV2 . TGTGCCAGCAGTTCTTCCGGAAAACAGAGAACCAGCACAGATACGCAGTATTTT CASSSSGKQRTSTDTQYF
TRBJ2-3 many TRBV12-3/TRBV12-4 TRBD1 TGTGCCAGCAGTTCTCAGGGGGCTGCAGATACGCAGTATTTT CASSSQGAADTQYF
TRBJ1-5 few TRBV11-2 . TGTGCCAGCAGCAACGATGGAGGCAATCAGCCCCAGCATTTT CASSNDGGNQPQHF
TRBJ1-5 . TRBV28 . TGTGCCTACCTTATGGGTGAGGGCAATCAGCCCCAGCATTTT CAYLMGEGNQPQHF
TRBJ1-5 . TRBV3-1 . TGTGCCAGCAGCCAAATGGGAGATCAGCCCCAGCATTTT CASSQMGDQPQHF
TRBJ2-5 many TRBV3-1 . TGTGCCAGCAGCCAATTCCGGGACCAAGAGACCCAGTACTTC CASSQFRDQETQYF
TRBJ1-5 many TRBV5-5 . TGTGCCAGCAGCCTTAGACGGGAAAATCAGCCCCAGCATTTT CASSLRRENQPQHF
TRBJ2-7 many TRBV12-5 . TGTGCTAGTGGTTCTGAGGGGTCCGAGCAGTACTTC CASGSEGSEQYF
TRBJ2-7 many TRBV2 . TGTGCCAGCACATCCAGGACAGCCCCCTACGAGCAGTACTTC CASTSRTAPYEQYF
TRBJ2-7 . TRBV28 TRBD2 TGTGCCAGCAGTTTTGGATTAGCGGGGTTCTCCTACGAGCAGTACTTC CASSFGLAGFSYEQYF
TRBJ1-1 . TRBV6-2/TRBV6-3 . TGTGCCGGCAGCACCCCGGGCTTGAACACTGAAGCTTTCTTT CAGSTPGLNTEAFF
TRBJ2-7 many TRBV6-2/TRBV6-3 . TGTGCCAGCAGTCAAGAACCTTACGAGCAGTACTTC CASSQEPYEQYF
TRBJ2-5 . TRBV5-1 . TGCGCCAGCAGCTTTCAGTTAGCCGAAGAGACCCAGTACTTC CASSFQLAEETQYF
TRBJ2-1 many TRBV7-9 . TGTGCCAGCAGCACGAAGGGGGGGAACGTGTACAATGAGCAGTTCTTC CASSTKGGNVYNEQFF
TRBJ1-1 many TRBV30 . TGTGCCTGGAGCGCTCAGGAGAACACTGAAGCTTTCTTT CAWSAQENTEAFF
TRBJ2-2 . TRBV28 TRBD1 TGTGCCAGCACTCAAGGGACAGGGCTTTGGATCCGAACAAACACCGGGGAGCTGTTTTTT CASTQGTGLWIRTNTGELFF
TRBJ1-2 . TRBV4-1 TRBD1 TGCGCCAGCAGCCAAGATGCCCGGGACAGGGGGCGTGGCTACACCTTC CASSQDARDRGRGYTF
TRBJ1-3 few TRBV6-1 TRBD1 TGTGCCAGCAGTCCCTCAGGGGGGCAGCTCTCTGGAAACACCATATATTTT CASSPSGGQLSGNTIYF
TRBJ2-3 many TRBV7-9 TRBD1 TGCGCCAGCAGCTTCGGACAGGGAGCAGATACGCAGTATTTT CASSFGQGADTQYF
TRBJ2-5 few TRBV7-9 . TGTGCCAGCAGTCGACAGGAGCTCCCCCAAGAGACCCAGTACTTC CASSRQELPQETQYF
TRBJ2-7 many TRBV28 TRBD1 TGTGCCAGCAGTTCAGGACAGGGTGGGAACGAGCAGTACTTC CASSSGQGGNEQYF
TRBJ2-3 few TRBV5-1 . TGCGCCAGCAGCTTCGAGACGGGCGACGGGCCGGATACGCAGTATTTT CASSFETGDGPDTQYF
TRBJ2-7 . TRBV5-6 TRBD2 TGTGCCAGCAGCTCCGCCGGACTAGCGGGAGGATTCTACGAGCAGTACTTC CASSSAGLAGGFYEQYF
TRBJ2-7 many TRBV7-6 TRBD2 TGTGCCAGCAGCCCGGGACTAGCGGATAGCTCCTACGAGCAGTACTTC CASSPGLADSSYEQYF
TRBJ2-1 . TRBV2 . TGTGCCAGCAGTTTCGAGGCTAGCAGATACAATGAGCAGTTCTTC CASSFEASRYNEQFF
TRBJ2-7 few TRBV7-2 TRBD2 TGTGCCAGCAGCTTAGGGGTCCGGACTAGCATCTCCTACGAGCAGTACTTC CASSLGVRTSISYEQYF
TRBJ1-1 . TRBV28 TRBD1 TGTGCCAGCAGTAAAGGACAGGGGTACACTGAAGCTTTCTTT CASSKGQGYTEAFF
TRBJ1-5 many TRBV18 . TGTGCCAGCTCACCCTACGACACAGTCCGATCGCGGCCCCAGCATTTT CASSPYDTVRSRPQHF
TRBJ2-7 many TRBV20-1 . TGCAGTGCCATGGGTTCGATCTCGGTCCTGGGCGCCTACGAGCAGTACTTC CSAMGSISVLGAYEQYF
TRBJ2-1 . TRBV6-9 . TGTGCCAGCAGTTACTCTGGTTTCTCAGTCGGGAATGAGCAGTTCTTC CASSYSGFSVGNEQFF
TRBJ1-2 many TRBV12-3/TRBV12-4 TRBD1 TGTGCCAGCAGTTCCTCACCCGGGACAGGGGACTATGGCTACACCTTC CASSSSPGTGDYGYTF
TRBJ1-2 . TRBV4-1 . TGCGCCAGCAGCCACGCCGGGACTGTCGCTAACTATGGCTACACCTTC CASSHAGTVANYGYTF
TRBJ2-3 few TRBV19 . TGTGCCAGTAGTGCCACGCTAGCGAGTGGTACGCAGTATTTT CASSATLASGTQYF
TRBJ2-1 . TRBV20-1 . TGCAGTGCTAGCTTCTTTGGCCTAGAGAGCTCCTACAATGAGCAGTTCTTC CSASFFGLESSYNEQFF
TRBJ2-2 . TRBV7-3 . TGTGCCAGCAGCTCTCACAGGAGAGGGAACACCGGGGAGCTGTTTTTT CASSSHRRGNTGELFF
TRBJ2-5 . TRBV24-1 TRBD1 TGTGCCACGACGACAGGGGACATCCAAGAGACCCAGTACTTC CATTTGDIQETQYF
TRBJ2-3 . TRBV10-3 TRBD2 TGTGCCATCAGTGAGTCGGCAGGACTAGCGGGAGGGCCAAATACGCAGTATTTT CAISESAGLAGGPNTQYF
TRBJ2-1 . TRBV25-1 . TGTGCCAGCAGTGGGACTACTCGCAATGAGCAGTTCTTC CASSGTTRNEQFF
TRBJ2-7 few TRBV3-1 . TGTGCCAGCAGCCTTAAAAACGAGCAGTACTTC CASSLKNEQYF
TRBJ1-1 many TRBV2 . TGTGCCAGCAGTGAAACGGGGGCTCAGGCTGAAGCTTTCTTT CASSETGAQAEAFF
TRBJ1-1 many TRBV20-1 . TGCAGTGCTAGAGGCAGACTGCTAGAAGCTTTCTTT CSARGRLLEAFF
TRBJ2-5 few TRBV19 TRBD2 TGTGCCAGTAGTACGGGACTAGCAAGGGGAGAGACCCAGTACTTC CASSTGLARGETQYF
TRBJ2-1 many TRBV11-2 . TGTGCCAGCAGCTTTGGAGGTAGCATTAATGAGCAGTTCTTC CASSFGGSINEQFF
TRBJ2-3 . TRBV3-1 . TGTGCCAGCAGCCAAGTACTAAGCGGCCGGTATACGCAGTATTTT CASSQVLSGRYTQYF
TRBJ2-3 . TRBV10-3 . TGTGCCATCAGTGAGTCGAAGTATACGCAGTATTTT CAISESKYTQYF
TRBJ1-1 many TRBV2 . TGTGCCAGCAGGGACACCCATTGGAACACTGAAGCTTTCTTT CASRDTHWNTEAFF